This T cell receptor beta chain originates from a study of a mutant IDH1 vaccine in newly diagnosed glioma. Whole-study context: Treated patients, averaging 40.4 years, were around 62% male and around 40% female. Most had both radiotherapy and temozolomide beforehand; others had only one.

Time point meaning: baseline, week 1 (first vaccination visit). The treatment: pre-vaccination baseline after standard-of-care therapy. New WHO grade 3 or 4 astrocytomas that were IDH1-mutant and ATRX-lost had been found in donors. On this clone itself: The antigen is undetermined.

V lost 5 bases to trimming and J lost 4 bases; unmatched junction nucleotides: 8. In germline, CDR1 is SGHVS, CDR2 FNYEAQ. CDR3 length equals 15 residues. Clones were sequenced by immunoSEQ multiplex PCR, and TCRdb holds only the in-frame ones, with some missing. The sample consists of over 55,000 clones, around 83% of them appearing once. General study points: Pseudoprogression seemingly bore no relation to changes in top peripheral T cell clonotypes.

The V gene is TRBV7-6, the J gene TRBJ2-7; TRBD1 agrees at 10 bases. This receptor was identified in a woman between 18 and 29 years old with glioma. Some clones in this sample may be carry-over from other donors' samples. The starting material was peripheral blood mononuclear cells (PBMCs), obtained from a glioma patient treated with radiotherapy, temozolomide or both. In DNA form, the CDR3 reads TGTGCCAGCAGCGTGCAATCGGGACAGGGGTACGAGCAGTACTTC. Residues: CASSVQSGQGYEQYF.